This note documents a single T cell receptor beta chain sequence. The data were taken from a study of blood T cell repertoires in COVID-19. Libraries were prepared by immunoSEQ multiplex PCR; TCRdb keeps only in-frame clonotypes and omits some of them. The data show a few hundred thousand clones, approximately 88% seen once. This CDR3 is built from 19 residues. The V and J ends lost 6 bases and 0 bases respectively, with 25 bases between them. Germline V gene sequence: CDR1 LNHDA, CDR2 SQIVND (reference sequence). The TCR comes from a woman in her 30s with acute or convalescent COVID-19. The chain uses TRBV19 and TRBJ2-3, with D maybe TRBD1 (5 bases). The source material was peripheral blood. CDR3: CASSLSGSKGQSSTDTQYF. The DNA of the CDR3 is TGTGCCAGTAGCTTGAGTGGGTCAAAGGGGCAAAGTAGCACAGATACGCAGTATTTT.